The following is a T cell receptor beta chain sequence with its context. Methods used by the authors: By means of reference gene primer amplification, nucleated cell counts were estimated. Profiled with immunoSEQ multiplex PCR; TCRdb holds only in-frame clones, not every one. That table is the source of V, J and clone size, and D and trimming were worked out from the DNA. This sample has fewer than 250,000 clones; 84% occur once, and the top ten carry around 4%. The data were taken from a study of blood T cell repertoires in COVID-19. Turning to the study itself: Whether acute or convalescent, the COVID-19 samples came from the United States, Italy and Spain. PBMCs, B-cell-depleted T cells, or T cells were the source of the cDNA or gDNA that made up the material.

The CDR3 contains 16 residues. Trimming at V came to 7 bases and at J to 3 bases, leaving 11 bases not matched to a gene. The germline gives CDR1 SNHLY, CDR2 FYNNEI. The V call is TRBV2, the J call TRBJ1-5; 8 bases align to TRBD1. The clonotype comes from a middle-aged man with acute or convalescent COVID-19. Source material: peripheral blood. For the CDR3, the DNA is TGTGCCAGCAACTGGGCAGGGGGCGCAAACAATCAGCCCCAGCATTTT. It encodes CASNWAGGANNQPQHF. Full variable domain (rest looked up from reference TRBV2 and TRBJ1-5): EPEVTQTPSHQVTQMGQEVILRCVPISNHLYFYWYRQILGQKVEFLVSFYNNEISEKSEIFDDQFSVERPDGSNFTLKIRSTKLEDSAMYFCASNWAGGANNQPQHFGDGTRLSIL.